The text below deals with one T cell receptor (beta chain). Its antigen is unidentified. The data belong to a study of monozygotic twins with inflammatory bowel disease. Eight distinct reactions (per sample) were used to make the cDNA. Each CDR3 protein gets one entry in TCRdb, which reprocessed the 5' RACE reads and gives no DNA. The listing contains around 200,000 distinct CDR3 sequences. Germline V gene sequence: CDR1 SGHVS, CDR2 FQNEAQ. CDR3 length: 15 amino acids. Study results and limitations: IBD patients had lower TCRbeta diversity (inverse Simpson) than healthy co-twins. Repertoires of patients may have been made more variable by differing immunosuppressive treatments.

This receptor was taken from a human donor with ulcerative colitis or Crohn's disease, or a healthy co-twin of an affected twin (not recorded which). Sequenced sample: blood. The chain couples TRBV7-8 to TRBJ1-1; with no DNA, the TCRdb D assignment of TRBD1 cannot be verified. The CDR3 protein is CASSPSGTGNTEAFF.